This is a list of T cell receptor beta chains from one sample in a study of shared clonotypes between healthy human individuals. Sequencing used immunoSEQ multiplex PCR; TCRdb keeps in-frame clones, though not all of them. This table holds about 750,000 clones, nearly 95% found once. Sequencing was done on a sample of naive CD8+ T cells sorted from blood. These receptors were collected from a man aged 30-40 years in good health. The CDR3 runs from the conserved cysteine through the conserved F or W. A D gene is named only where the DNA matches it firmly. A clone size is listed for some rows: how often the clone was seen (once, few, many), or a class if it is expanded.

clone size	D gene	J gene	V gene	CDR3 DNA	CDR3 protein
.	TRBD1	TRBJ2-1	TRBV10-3	TGTGCCATCAGTGAGTATGGACAGGGCCACAATGAGCAGTTCTTC	CAISEYGQGHNEQFF
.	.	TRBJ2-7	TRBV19	TGTGCCAGTAGTACCTCTCGGACGGACCTTTCCTACGAGCAGTACTTC	CASSTSRTDLSYEQYF
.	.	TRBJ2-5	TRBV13	TGTGCCAGCACCATGTCCCGTGACGGAGATGAGACCCAGTACTTC	CASTMSRDGDETQYF
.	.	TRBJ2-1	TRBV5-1	TGCGCCAGCAGCTTAGCCGGACTTGAGCAGTTCTTC	CASSLAGLEQFF
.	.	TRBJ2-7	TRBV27	TGTGCCAGCAAGACACAGGGCTCCGACGAGCAGTACTTC	CASKTQGSDEQYF
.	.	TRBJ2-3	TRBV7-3	TGTGCCAGCAGCTTATCAGGGACCACAGATACGCAGTATTTT	CASSLSGTTDTQYF
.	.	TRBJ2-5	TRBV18	TGTGCCAGCTCACCGGGCGAGACCCAGTACTTC	CASSPGETQYF
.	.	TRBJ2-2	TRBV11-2	TGTGCCAGCAGCTTCGGGGAGCTCCACCCCCTTAACACCGGGGAGCTGTTTTTT	CASSFGELHPLNTGELFF
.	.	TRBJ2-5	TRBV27	TGTGCCAGCAGTCGCAAGGGGCCACAAGAGACCCAGTACTTC	CASSRKGPQETQYF
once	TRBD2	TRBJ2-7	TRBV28	TGTGCCAGCAGTTTAAGGGCGGGAGTCTACGAGCAGTACTTC	CASSLRAGVYEQYF
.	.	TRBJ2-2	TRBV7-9	TGTGCCAACGAGAGGGCCGGCGGGGAGCTGTTTTTT	CANERAGGELFF
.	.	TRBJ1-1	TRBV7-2	TGTGCCAGCAGCGCCCCAGGGGCAGTAGGGACTGAAGCTTTCTTT	CASSAPGAVGTEAFF
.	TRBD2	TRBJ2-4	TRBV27	TGTGCCAGCAGGGGACTAGGAACACTAGCCAAAAACATTCAGTACTTC	CASRGLGTLAKNIQYF
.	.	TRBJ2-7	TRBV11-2	TGTGCCAGCAGCTCTTTCGTAGTGGGTAGGGACGAGCAGTACTTC	CASSSFVVGRDEQYF
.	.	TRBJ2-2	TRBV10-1	TGCGCCAGCAGTTCGTCGCGGGAGAACACCGGGGAGCTGTTTTTT	CASSSSRENTGELFF
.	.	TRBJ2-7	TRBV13	TGTGCCAGCAGCTTATCAGACAGAAGCTCCTACGAGCAGTACTTC	CASSLSDRSSYEQYF
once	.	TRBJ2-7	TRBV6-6	TGTGCCAGCAGTTACGATCAACGGCAGTACTTC	CASSYDQRQYF
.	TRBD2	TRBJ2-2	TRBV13	TGTGCCAGCAGCTCCTCCCTCTTTCGGAGCGGGAGGGTTACCGGGGAGCTGTTTTTT	CASSSSLFRSGRVTGELFF
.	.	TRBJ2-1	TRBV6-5	TGTGCCAGCAACTCACCGAACAATGAGCAGTTCTTC	CASNSPNNEQFF
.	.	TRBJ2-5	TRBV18	TGTGCCAGCTCACCTCGTAGTTTAGCCACGTCGGAAGAGACCCAGTACTTC	CASSPRSLATSEETQYF
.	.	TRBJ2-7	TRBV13	TGTGCCAGCAGCTTAAGGGTCGCCGGGACATTCTACGAGCAGTACTTC	CASSLRVAGTFYEQYF
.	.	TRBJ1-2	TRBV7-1	TGTGCCAGCAGCTCAGGGGTCTATGGCTACACCTTC	CASSSGVYGYTF
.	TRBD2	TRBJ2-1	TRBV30	TGTGCCTGGGAAGCGGGAACTGGTAATGAGCAGTTCTTC	CAWEAGTGNEQFF
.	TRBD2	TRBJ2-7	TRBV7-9	TGTGCCAGCAGAGGGACTAGCGGACCCTCCTACGAGCAGTACTTC	CASRGTSGPSYEQYF
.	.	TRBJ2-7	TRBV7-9	TGTGCCAGCAGCCAAGAGGCGGAGAGGGAGCAGTACTTC	CASSQEAEREQYF
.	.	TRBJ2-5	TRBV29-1	TGCAGCGACCGGTACCAAGAGACCCAGTACTTC	CSDRYQETQYF
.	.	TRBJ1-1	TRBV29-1	TGCAGCGTTCGGGCAGCCGGGACTGAAGCTTTCTTT	CSVRAAGTEAFF
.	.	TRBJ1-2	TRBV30	TGTGCCTGGAGTGTAGGGAATCCGGAACACACCTTC	CAWSVGNPEHTF
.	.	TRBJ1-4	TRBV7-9	TGTGCCAGCAGCTTAAACCCTGGCGGGGTACAGAATGAAAAACTGTTTTTT	CASSLNPGGVQNEKLFF
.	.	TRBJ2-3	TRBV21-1	TGTGCCAGCAGCAAAGCTTTGGCGGGAGGGCCCGGAATCACAGATACGCAGTATTTT	CASSKALAGGPGITDTQYF
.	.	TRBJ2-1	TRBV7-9	TGTGCCAGCACGCGCGTGGGGGATACCTACAATGAGCAGTTCTTC	CASTRVGDTYNEQFF
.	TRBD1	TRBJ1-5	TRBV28	TGTGCCAGCAGTTCCCAGGACAGGCCTGATCAGCCCCAGCATTTT	CASSSQDRPDQPQHF
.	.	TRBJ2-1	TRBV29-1	TGCAGCGCTATAGAAATTGACAGTTCCTACAATGAGCAGTTCTTC	CSAIEIDSSYNEQFF
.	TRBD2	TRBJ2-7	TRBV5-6	TGTGCCAGCAGCATAGGGACTAGCGGGAGGCCCGAGCAGTACTTC	CASSIGTSGRPEQYF
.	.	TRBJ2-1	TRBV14	TGTGCCAGAAACCTTGAGAGGAGGGGCTACAATGAGCAGTTCTTC	CARNLERRGYNEQFF
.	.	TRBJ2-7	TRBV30	TGTGCCTGGAGTTTTAGGGGGAGCATGGGCTACGAGCAGTACTTC	CAWSFRGSMGYEQYF
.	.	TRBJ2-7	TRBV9	TGTGCCAGCAGCGTAGAAGAAAGCTCCTACGAGCAGTACTTC	CASSVEESSYEQYF
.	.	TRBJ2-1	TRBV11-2	TGTGCCAGCAGCTTAGGGTCAGGGAACAATGAGCAGTTCTTC	CASSLGSGNNEQFF
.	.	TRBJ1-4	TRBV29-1	TGCAGCGCCAGACACCTAATCGGTGAAAAACTGTTTTTT	CSARHLIGEKLFF
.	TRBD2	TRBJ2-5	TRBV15	TGTGCCAGCCGAGCTAGCGGAACCCAAGAGACCCAGTACTTC	CASRASGTQETQYF
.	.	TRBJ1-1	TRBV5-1	TGCGCCAGCAGCTTGGTCTCTCAAATGAACACTGAAGCTTTCTTT	CASSLVSQMNTEAFF
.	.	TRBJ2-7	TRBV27	TGTGCCAGCAAGCCTAGCTCTGTCTCCTACGAGCAGTACTTC	CASKPSSVSYEQYF
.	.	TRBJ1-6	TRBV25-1	TGTGCCAGCAGTGATGGGTACTATAATTCACCCCTCCACTTT	CASSDGYYNSPLHF
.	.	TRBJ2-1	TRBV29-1	TGCAGCGTTGAAGAAAAATACAATGAGCAGTTCTTC	CSVEEKYNEQFF
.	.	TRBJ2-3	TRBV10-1	TGCGCCAGCACCGGGAAGGCCTCAGATACGCAGTATTTT	CASTGKASDTQYF
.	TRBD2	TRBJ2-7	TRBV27	TGTGCCAGCAGGACCTTAAAGCTGACTAGCTTAACCTACGAGCAGTACTTC	CASRTLKLTSLTYEQYF